This section outlines one TCR beta chain sequence together with its context. What it binds is not known. The CDR3 length is 14 residues. V shed 3 bases and J 4 bases; nucleotides not matched to a gene: 5. From germline, CDR1 is LNHDA and CDR2 SQIVND (reference sequence). The record originates from a study of T cell responses to AZD1222 COVID-19 vaccine. Regarding the study as a whole: Sampling captured repertoires only after the peak T cell response.

Data came from immunoSEQ multiplex PCR; TCRdb stores just in-frame clones and leaves some out. The sample has 120,000 to 150,000 clones; approximately 90% are singletons. This specimen consisted of peripheral blood, obtained on day 0 of AZD1222 vaccination. The sequence was obtained from an adult in good health. The chain recombines TRBV19 with TRBJ1-1, with 7 positions matching TRBD1. The DNA of the CDR3 is TGTGCCAGTAGTATTAGACAGGGCCCCACTGAAGCTTTCTTT. As protein: CASSIRQGPTEAFF. Together with reference TRBV19 and TRBJ1-1, the CDR3 gives the full variable domain: DGGITQSPKYLFRKEGQNVTLSCEQNLNHDAMYWYRQDPGQGLRLIYYSQIVNDFQKGDIAEGYSVSREKKESFPLTVTSAQKNPTAFYLCASSIRQGPTEAFFGQGTRLTVV.